These 6 T cell receptor beta chains were sequenced from one sample in a study of blood T cell repertoires in COVID-19. Here immunoSEQ multiplex PCR was the method, and the copy in TCRdb shows in-frame clones only, minus some. The sample carries 13,000 to 15,000 clones, roughly nine tenths recorded once. What was sequenced was peripheral blood. The receptors originated from a human donor in a cohort sampled during active COVID-19.

The genes are TRBV6-4 and TRBJ2-3, with 9 bases that match TRBD1. In germline, CDR1 is MRHNA, CDR2 SNTAGT. V gave up 6 bases and J gave up 2 bases; unmatched junction bases: 3. The CDR3 sequence is 14 residues long. The CDR3 loop is CASSGQGFTDTQYF. CDR3 sequence (DNA): TGTGCCAGCAGCGGACAGGGGTTCACAGATACGCAGTATTTT.

The chain is built from TRBV11-2 and TRBJ2-1, with D perhaps TRBD2 (6 bases). V gave up 5 bases and J gave up 1 base, with 12 bases separating them. This CDR3 contains 15 residues. Germline V gene sequence: CDR1 SGHAT, CDR2 FQNNGV. The CDR3 region has the DNA TGTGCCAGCAGCCTCTCCGGGACTTCCTACAATGAGCAGTTCTTC. Translated: CASSLSGTSYNEQFF.

The gene calls are TRBV9 and TRBJ2-7; the D gene is possibly TRBD1 (5 bases). Per the germline V gene, CDR1 is SGDLS and CDR2 is YYNGEE. Trimming left V 3 bases short and J 9 bases short, with 16 bases between. CDR3 length: 13 residues. This chain's CDR3 is CASSAGAPELQYF. The CDR3 DNA reads as TGTGCCAGCAGCGCTGGGGCTCCGGAGTTGCAGTACTTC.

A few counts support this clone. This chain links TRBV4-1 with TRBJ1-5, with D unclear. This CDR3 is built from 13 residues. The V end lost 0 bases, the J end lost 5 bases, and 5 bases lay between the germline ends. Per the germline V gene, CDR1 is MGHRA and CDR2 is YSYEKL. CDR3 sequence reads: CASSQESYQPQHF. DNA for the CDR3: TGCGCCAGCAGCCAAGAGTCCTATCAGCCCCAGCATTTT.

This chain uses TRBV5-4 with TRBJ2-7; 7 positions match TRBD2. The CDR3 spans 15 residues. The V segment lost 1 base and the J segment 6 bases; nucleotides outside the gene matches: 10. CDR1 SGHNT and CDR2 YYREEE come from the germline V gene (reference sequence). This chain's CDR3 is CASSLRAGVVLEQYF. CDR3 in DNA: TGTGCCAGCAGCTTGAGGGCGGGAGTCGTCCTCGAGCAGTACTTC.

Here the CDR3 DNA reads TGTGCCAGCAGCCTTCACGGGACAATGAACACTGAAGCTTTCTTT. Its translation: CASSLHGTMNTEAFF. The chain employs TRBV6-2 or TRBV6-3 and TRBJ1-1; a weak D match, TRBD1 (6 bases). The germline gives CDR1 MNHEY, CDR2 SVGEGT. The CDR3 runs to 15 residues. V dropped 6 bases and J dropped 0 bases, with 14 bases sitting between them.